This TCR beta chain was retrieved from a study of blood T cell repertoires in COVID-19. Trimming cost V 0 bases and J 6 bases; bases outside gene matches: 2. The CDR3 is 14 amino acids. Germline values: CDR1 MNHNS, CDR2 SASEGT. This table comes from immunoSEQ multiplex PCR, and its TCRdb copy is limited to in-frame clones, with some not included. The table includes under 300,000 clones, roughly 80% detected once. The gene calls are TRBV6-1 and TRBJ1-5; 7 nucleotides agree with TRBD1. The sequence was obtained from a woman aged 18 to 35 with acute or convalescent COVID-19. What was sequenced was peripheral blood. CDR3 in amino acids: CASSEAGGRQPQHF. CDR3 sequence (DNA): TGTGCCAGCAGTGAAGCAGGGGGCCGTCAGCCCCAGCATTTT.